The 12 T cell receptor beta chains below were found in one sample sequenced in a study of T cell responses to AZD1222 COVID-19 vaccine (dated by TCRdb to about 2021). According to the study, the label for this sample's time point signals: baseline before first vaccination. Libraries were made using the immunoSEQ multiplex PCR assay. TCRdb limited this immuneACCESS table to in-frame rearrangements with V and J called. A share of clones is missing; checked studies link under half to unresolved V genes, and the rest is unexplained. The sample table records tens of thousands of clones; approximately 90% of these occur just once. The top ten hold over 3.5% of the sample. Material: peripheral blood, obtained on day 0 of AZD1222 vaccination. The receptors stem from an adult in good health.

This clone was picked up one time. The J gene is TRBJ2-7, the V gene TRBV9; TRBD1 is a possible D gene (5 bases). Germline V gives CDR1 SGDLS, CDR2 YYNGEE. CDR3 length equals 14 residues. V was clipped by 0 bases and J by 2 bases, with 9 bases between them. The CDR3, as DNA: TGTGCCAGCAGCGTAGGACAGAAGCCCTACGAGCAGTACTTC. This sequence encodes CASSVGQKPYEQYF.

J is TRBJ2-7 and V is TRBV29-1; 11 bases are shared with TRBD1. In germline, CDR1 is SQVTM, CDR2 ANQGSEA. Trimming cost V 0 bases and J 7 bases; bases outside gene matches: 11. The CDR3 extends over 16 amino acids. CDR3 DNA: TGCAGCGTTGAAGATACCCCGGGACAGGGGGTGGGTGAGCAGTACTTC. This encodes CSVEDTPGQGVGEQYF.

Only one count was recorded for this clone. The rearrangement links TRBV12-5 to TRBJ1-2; D unresolved. The CDR3 contains 13 residues. CDR1 is LGHNT, CDR2 FRNRAP, per germline. Trimming left V 2 bases short and J 4 bases short, with 8 bases between. Written as DNA, the CDR3 is TGTGCTAGTGGTTTGTCGACCCTCTATGGCTACACCTTC. Translated, it gives CASGLSTLYGYTF.

The rearrangement links TRBV30 to TRBJ1-2, with D possibly being TRBD1 (6 bases). V was pared by 3 bases and J by 4 bases, with 24 bases between. Per germline, CDR1 GTSNPN and CDR2 SVGIG (reference sequence). CDR3 size: 17 residues. The CDR3 DNA is TGTGCCTGGAGGTCCCCGGGACACTTGGGGGTTGGCTATGGCTACACCTTC. Its translation: CAWRSPGHLGVGYGYTF.

The chain has TRBV6-2 or TRBV6-3 and TRBJ2-2; D is possibly TRBD1 (5 bases). In germline, CDR1 is MNHEY, CDR2 SVGEGT. Trimming took 4 bases from V and 6 from J, leaving 9 bases between them. The CDR3 contains 13 residues. The CDR3 nucleotides are TGTGCCAGCAGTTCAGGGTTAGCCGGGGAGCTGTTTTTT. This translates into CASSSGLAGELFF.

This clone was seen a handful of times. The chain employs TRBV10-3 and TRBJ1-6; D not resolved. V was pared by 0 bases and J by 13 bases, with 7 bases between. The germline gives CDR1 ENHRY, CDR2 SYGVKD. The CDR3 has 12 amino acids. The CDR3 DNA follows: TGTGCCATCAGTGAGTCGGCCAGGCCCCTCCACTTT. Translated: CAISESARPLHF.

The chain has TRBV6-5 and TRBJ2-7, with 7 bases fitting TRBD2. Germline trimming cut 4 bases from V and 0 bases from J; bases unmatched to any gene: 6. Germline loops: CDR1 MNHEY, CDR2 SVGAGI. This CDR3 region has 15 residues. This chain's CDR3 is CASSWRLADSYEQYF. CDR3 DNA sequence: TGTGCCAGCAGTTGGCGGCTAGCGGACTCCTACGAGCAGTACTTC.

V is TRBV7-9 and J is TRBJ1-2; D is uncertain. Germline V gene sequence: CDR1 SEHNR, CDR2 FQNEAQ (reference sequence). Trimming stripped 1 base from V and 4 bases from J, with 13 bases between. The CDR3 spans 15 residues. CDR3 sequence (DNA): TGTGCCAGCAGCTTAGTGGAGGTTACGCTCTATGGCTACACCTTC. Its protein product is CASSLVEVTLYGYTF.

The chain has TRBV9 and TRBJ2-7, with 8 bases fitting TRBD1. The CDR3 covers 13 residues. V gave up 3 bases and J gave up 6 bases; unmatched junction bases: 5. CDR1 is SGDLS and CDR2 is YYNGEE in the germline V gene. The CDR3: CASSGTGSGEQYF. In DNA form, the CDR3 reads TGTGCCAGCAGCGGGACAGGGTCCGGCGAGCAGTACTTC.

The chain links TRBV5-4 to TRBJ1-3; possibly TRBD1 for D (5 bases). The CDR3 has 16 amino acids. Per the germline V gene, CDR1 is SGHNT and CDR2 is YYREEE (reference sequence). With 0 bases removed from V and 3 bases from J, the gap between germline ends came to 13 bases. The CDR3 DNA reads TGTGCCAGCAGCTTGGATGGGTGGGGGAATGGAAACACCATATATTTT. It translates to CASSLDGWGNGNTIYF.

The V and J genes are TRBV3-1 (or the pseudogene TRBV3-2) and TRBJ1-2; TRBD1 matches 8 bases. This CDR3 comprises 14 residues. Trimming at V came to 7 bases and at J to 2 bases, leaving 6 bases not matched to a gene. Germline V CDR1 and CDR2: LGHDT, YNNKEL (reference sequence). The CDR3 here is CASNQGAGNYGYTF. The DNA for the CDR3 is TGTGCCAGCAACCAGGGGGCTGGGAACTATGGCTACACCTTC.

The V call is TRBV4-2, the J call TRBJ2-3; 12 bases line up with TRBD2. This CDR3 region has 15 residues. V lost 1 base, J lost 4 bases, and 0 bases stayed unmatched. Germline loops: CDR1 LGHNA, CDR2 YNFKEQ. The CDR3 DNA reads TGTGCCAGCAGCCAAGCTAGCGGGGGGGCAGATACGCAGTATTTT. Residues: CASSQASGGADTQYF.